What follows describes a single T cell receptor (beta chain). This sample was taken from a study of blood T cells in healthy people across ages. Trimming removed 3 bases from V and 6 bases from J; junction bases left unmatched: 5. The CDR3 spans 14 residues. The germline V gene encodes CDR1 SGHNT and CDR2 YENEEA. For the second PCR, which ran for 7 to 11 cycles, a sample-barcoded 5' primer and a J-beta primer mix were used. TCRdb reprocessed the 5' RACE reads via MiXCR and lists one record per CDR3 protein. This repertoire shows roughly 1.9 million distinct CDR3 sequences, about two fifths found once; its top ten account for roughly 23%. Isolating PBMCs gave at least 6 million of these cells per sample.

Sequenced sample: blood. This chain joins TRBV11-3 and TRBJ2-3; 8 bases map to TRBD2. The sequence derives from a human donor in good health. In DNA form, the CDR3 reads TGTGCCAGCAGCTTTCGGGGGGGCCTGGATACGCAGTATTTT. Its protein is CASSFRGGLDTQYF.